Listed below are T cell receptor beta chains from one sample, sequenced in a study of Ad26.COV2.S vaccination and SARS-CoV-2 variants. Clones were sequenced by immunoSEQ multiplex PCR, and TCRdb holds only the in-frame ones, with some missing. This sample yields roughly 400,000 clones, of which about 88% are seen a single time; under 2% belongs to the top ten. This specimen consisted of peripheral blood, obtained in a trial of Ad26.COV2.S vaccine versus placebo. These TCRs come from a person between 18 and 59 years old who received the Ad26.COV2.S COVID-19 vaccine or a placebo. The CDR3 runs from the conserved cysteine through the conserved F or W. Fields, in order: clone size, V gene, CDR3 length, J gene, D gene, CDR3 protein, CDR3 DNA. D genes are given only for firm matches. The size entry is marked missing in some rows and otherwise reads once, few, many or a size class.

NA	TRBV2	14	TRBJ2-4	NA	CASSGFRGKNIQYF	TGTGCCAGCAGTGGGTTCAGGGGAAAAAACATTCAGTACTTC
NA	TRBV24-1	15	TRBJ2-5	NA	CATSDHRGGKETQYF	TGTGCCACCAGTGATCACAGGGGGGGGAAAGAGACCCAGTACTTC
NA	TRBV12-3/TRBV12-4	13	TRBJ2-7	NA	CASSLLGSGEQYF	TGTGCCAGCAGTCTCCTAGGGTCCGGCGAGCAGTACTTC
NA	TRBV5-4	15	TRBJ2-1	NA	CASSGGASSYNEQFF	TGTGCCAGCAGCGGCGGGGCTAGCTCCTACAATGAGCAGTTCTTC
NA	TRBV15	13	TRBJ1-6	NA	CATRGLGSSPLHF	TGTGCCACCAGGGGGTTGGGGTCCTCACCCCTCCACTTT
NA	TRBV30	13	TRBJ1-1	TRBD1	CAWRGQGRTEAFF	TGTGCCTGGAGAGGACAGGGGCGCACTGAAGCTTTCTTT
many	TRBV7-9	18	TRBJ2-3	TRBD2	CASSLALAGATDTDTQYF	TGTGCCAGCAGCTTAGCCTTAGCGGGAGCTACCGACACAGATACGCAGTATTTT
NA	TRBV6-5	15	TRBJ1-2	NA	CASSYHRRGEDGYTF	TGTGCCAGCAGTTACCACAGGCGAGGTGAGGATGGCTACACCTTC
NA	TRBV27	16	TRBJ1-2	NA	CASSLLGGSAHYGYTF	TGTGCCAGCAGTTTATTGGGGGGATCCGCTCACTATGGCTACACCTTC
NA	TRBV7-2	13	TRBJ2-5	NA	CASSSVVGETQYF	TGTGCCAGCAGCTCGGTGGTCGGGGAGACCCAGTACTTC
few	TRBV18	18	TRBJ2-2	TRBD2	CASSTTLSSGRETGELFF	TGTGCCAGCTCAACCACCCTTTCTAGCGGGAGAGAAACCGGGGAGCTGTTTTTT